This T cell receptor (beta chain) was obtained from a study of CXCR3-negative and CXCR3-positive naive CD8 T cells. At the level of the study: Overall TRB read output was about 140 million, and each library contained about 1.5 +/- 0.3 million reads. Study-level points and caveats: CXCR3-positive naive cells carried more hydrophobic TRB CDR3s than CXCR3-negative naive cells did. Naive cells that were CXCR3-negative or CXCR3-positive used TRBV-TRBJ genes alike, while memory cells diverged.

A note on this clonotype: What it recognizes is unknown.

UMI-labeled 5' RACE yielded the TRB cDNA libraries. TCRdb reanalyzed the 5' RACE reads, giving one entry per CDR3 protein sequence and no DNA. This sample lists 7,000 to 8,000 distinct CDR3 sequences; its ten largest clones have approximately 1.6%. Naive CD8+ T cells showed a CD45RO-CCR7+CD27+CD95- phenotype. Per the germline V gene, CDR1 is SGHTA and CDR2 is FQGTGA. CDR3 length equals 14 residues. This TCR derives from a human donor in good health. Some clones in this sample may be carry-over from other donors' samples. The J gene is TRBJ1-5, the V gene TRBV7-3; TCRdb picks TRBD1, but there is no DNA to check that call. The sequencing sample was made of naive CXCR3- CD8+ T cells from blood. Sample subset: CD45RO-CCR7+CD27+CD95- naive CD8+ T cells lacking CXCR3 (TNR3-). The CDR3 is CASPGRSGNQPQHF.